The rows below give T cell receptor beta chains drawn from one sample of a study of blood T cell repertoires in COVID-19. The table came from immunoSEQ multiplex PCR; TCRdb's copy has only in-frame clones and leaves some out. The sample includes around 450,000 clones, 75% to 90% of them seen just once. Sequencing was done on a sample of peripheral blood. These receptor sequences come from a young woman with acute or convalescent COVID-19. Each CDR3 is given with its conserved first and last residue. A D gene is named only where the DNA matches it firmly. Clone size, where shown, is once, few, many, or a class for clones that have expanded.

CDR3: CASSDRRDGQGGEKLFF
DNA: TGTGCCAGCAGCGATCGAAGGGACGGACAGGGCGGTGAAAAACTGTTTTTT
size: NA
J: TRBJ1-4
V: TRBV9
length: 17
D: TRBD1

CDR3: CASSRTRAEQYF
DNA: TGTGCCAGCAGTCGTACGCGGGCCGAGCAGTACTTC
size: NA
J: TRBJ2-7
V: TRBV3-1/TRBV3-2
length: 12
D: NA

CDR3: CASSLVGQGVRNTEAFF
DNA: TGTGCCAGCAGCTTAGTTGGGCAGGGGGTCAGGAACACTGAAGCTTTCTTT
size: NA
J: TRBJ1-1
V: TRBV7-8
length: 17
D: TRBD1

CDR3: CASSWGDRVHTGELFF
DNA: TGTGCCAGCAGTTGGGGGGACAGGGTACACACCGGGGAGCTGTTTTTT
size: NA
J: TRBJ2-2
V: TRBV27
length: 16
D: TRBD1

CDR3: CASGSPGTDTQYF
DNA: TGTGCTAGTGGTAGCCCAGGGACAGATACGCAGTATTTT
size: NA
J: TRBJ2-3
V: TRBV12-5
length: 13
D: NA

CDR3: CASSPPRLTGELFF
DNA: TGCGCCAGCAGTCCCCCCAGGCTCACCGGGGAGCTGTTTTTT
size: once
J: TRBJ2-2
V: TRBV23-1
length: 14
D: NA

CDR3: CASSPLQRGFTGELFF
DNA: TGTGCCAGCAGCCCCTTACAGCGGGGGTTCACCGGGGAGCTGTTTTTT
size: NA
J: TRBJ2-2
V: TRBV13
length: 16
D: TRBD2

CDR3: CASSQLSGGGGEAFF
DNA: TGTGCCAGCAGCCAACTCTCGGGGGGCGGCGGTGAAGCTTTCTTT
size: NA
J: TRBJ1-1
V: TRBV3-1/TRBV3-2
length: 15
D: NA

CDR3: CASSLSGRMGGDTQYF
DNA: TGTGCCAGCAGTTTATCAGGACGGATGGGGGGGGATACGCAGTATTTT
size: NA
J: TRBJ2-3
V: TRBV28
length: 16
D: TRBD2

CDR3: CASSGSGGSYNEQFF
DNA: TGTGCCAGCAGTGGTAGCGGGGGGTCATACAATGAGCAGTTCTTC
size: NA
J: TRBJ2-1
V: TRBV9
length: 15
D: TRBD2

CDR3: CASSFLLSGSPLHF
DNA: TGTGCCAGCAGCTTCCTGCTCAGCGGGTCACCCCTCCACTTT
size: NA
J: TRBJ1-6
V: TRBV5-6
length: 14
D: NA

CDR3: CASSFRRAGGYEQYF
DNA: TGTGCCAGCAGCTTTCGGCGTGCGGGAGGCTACGAGCAGTACTTC
size: NA
J: TRBJ2-7
V: TRBV7-2
length: 15
D: TRBD2

CDR3: CASSLGQGVHGELFF
DNA: TGCGCCAGCAGCTTGGGACAGGGGGTTCACGGGGAGCTGTTTTTT
size: NA
J: TRBJ2-2
V: TRBV5-1
length: 15
D: TRBD1

CDR3: CASSIFSGGFSYEQYF
DNA: TGTGCCAGCAGTATATTTAGCGGGGGATTCTCCTACGAGCAGTACTTC
size: once
J: TRBJ2-7
V: TRBV28
length: 16
D: TRBD2

CDR3: CASSPDTQETQYF
DNA: TGTGCCAGCAGTCCCGACACCCAAGAGACCCAGTACTTC
size: NA
J: TRBJ2-5
V: TRBV28
length: 13
D: NA

CDR3: CAWSRQGTAEAFF
DNA: TGTGCCTGGAGTAGGCAGGGAACCGCTGAAGCTTTCTTT
size: NA
J: TRBJ1-1
V: TRBV30
length: 13
D: NA

CDR3: CATSRRLDGGTEAFF
DNA: TGTGCCACATCCCGGCGACTCGATGGAGGCACTGAAGCTTTCTTT
size: NA
J: TRBJ1-1
V: TRBV6-5
length: 15
D: NA

CDR3: CASSLQGRHTQYF
DNA: TGTGCCAGCAGCTTACAGGGGCGCCATACGCAGTATTTT
size: NA
J: TRBJ2-3
V: TRBV7-9
length: 13
D: NA

CDR3: CASSPGWGIDGYTF
DNA: TGCGCCAGCAGCCCGGGGTGGGGAATAGATGGCTACACCTTC
size: NA
J: TRBJ1-2
V: TRBV10-2
length: 14
D: NA

CDR3: CASSQVGGRKTGELFF
DNA: TGTGCCAGCAGCCAAGTGGGGGGTAGAAAGACCGGGGAGCTGTTTTTT
size: NA
J: TRBJ2-2
V: TRBV3-1/TRBV3-2
length: 16
D: NA

CDR3: CASSWEGELFF
DNA: TGTGCCAGCAGTTGGGAGGGGGAGCTGTTTTTT
size: once
J: TRBJ2-2
V: TRBV7-2
length: 11
D: NA

CDR3: CSVRQGKPNGYTF
DNA: TGCAGCGTTAGACAGGGGAAACCGAATGGCTACACCTTC
size: NA
J: TRBJ1-2
V: TRBV29-1
length: 13
D: TRBD1

CDR3: CASSFGQGAGEQYF
DNA: TGTGCCAGCAGCTTCGGACAGGGGGCAGGTGAGCAGTACTTC
size: NA
J: TRBJ2-7
V: TRBV7-8
length: 14
D: TRBD1

CDR3: CASRVVVRAHEQYF
DNA: TGTGCCAGCAGGGTCGTGGTCAGGGCGCACGAGCAGTACTTC
size: NA
J: TRBJ2-7
V: TRBV2
length: 14
D: NA

CDR3: CAWSPNLVGRGNYGYTF
DNA: TGTGCCTGGAGTCCCAATTTAGTAGGCAGAGGCAACTATGGCTACACCTTC
size: NA
J: TRBJ1-2
V: TRBV30
length: 17
D: NA

CDR3: CASSFGGGRDEQYF
DNA: TGTGCCAGCAGTTTTGGGGGGGGTAGGGACGAGCAGTACTTC
size: NA
J: TRBJ2-7
V: TRBV27
length: 14
D: TRBD2

CDR3: CASTEQGRSEQFF
DNA: TGTGCCAGTACCGAACAGGGGAGGAGTGAGCAGTTCTTC
size: NA
J: TRBJ2-1
V: TRBV19
length: 13
D: NA

CDR3: CASNQGLNTEAFF
DNA: TGTGCCAGCAATCAGGGATTGAACACTGAAGCTTTCTTT
size: NA
J: TRBJ1-1
V: TRBV28
length: 13
D: NA

CDR3: CSLTRGGEAFF
DNA: TGCAGCCTGACCCGGGGGGGTGAAGCTTTCTTT
size: NA
J: TRBJ1-1
V: TRBV20-1
length: 11
D: NA

CDR3: CASSSRGDDTGELFF
DNA: TGTGCCAGCAGCTCCCGCGGCGACGACACCGGGGAGCTGTTTTTT
size: NA
J: TRBJ2-2
V: TRBV9
length: 15
D: NA

CDR3: CASSQVVQGRVVDYYGYTF
DNA: TGTGCCAGCAGCCAAGTGGTTCAGGGCCGGGTTGTGGATTATTATGGCTACACCTTC
size: NA
J: TRBJ1-2
V: TRBV3-1/TRBV3-2
length: 19
D: NA

CDR3: CASSLGQGYNSPLHF
DNA: TGCGCCAGCAGCCTCGGACAGGGCTATAATTCACCCCTCCACTTT
size: few
J: TRBJ1-6
V: TRBV4-1
length: 15
D: TRBD1

CDR3: CASSQDWPGLGEKLFF
DNA: TGTGCCAGCAGCCAAGACTGGCCGGGTTTAGGTGAAAAACTGTTTTTT
size: once
J: TRBJ1-4
V: TRBV3-1/TRBV3-2
length: 16
D: NA

CDR3: CASSSFQETQYF
DNA: TGTGCCAGCAGCTCCTTCCAAGAGACCCAGTACTTC
size: NA
J: TRBJ2-5
V: TRBV7-2
length: 12
D: NA

CDR3: CASSRQGGIVLEFF
DNA: TGTGCCAGCAGTCGACAGGGCGGAATCGTATTGGAGTTCTTC
size: NA
J: TRBJ2-1
V: TRBV28
length: 14
D: TRBD1

CDR3: CASSLRKDRGMPFF
DNA: TGTGCCAGCAGTTTAAGAAAGGACCGGGGGATGCCTTTCTTT
size: NA
J: TRBJ1-1
V: TRBV28
length: 14
D: NA

CDR3: CASSVDRNTEAFF
DNA: TGTGCCAGCAGCGTAGACAGGAACACTGAAGCTTTCTTT
size: NA
J: TRBJ1-1
V: TRBV9
length: 13
D: NA

CDR3: CASSPGHLMYNEQFF
DNA: TGCGCCAGCAGCCCAGGACACCTTATGTACAATGAGCAGTTCTTC
size: few
J: TRBJ2-1
V: TRBV4-1
length: 15
D: NA

CDR3: CASSLSRHEQYF
DNA: TGTGCCAGCAGTTTATCTAGACACGAGCAGTACTTC
size: NA
J: TRBJ2-7
V: TRBV12-3/TRBV12-4
length: 12
D: NA

CDR3: CASTRESYEQYF
DNA: TGTGCCAGCACCAGGGAATCGTACGAGCAGTACTTC
size: once
J: TRBJ2-7
V: TRBV2
length: 12
D: NA

CDR3: CASSLAGSGNTIYF
DNA: TGTGCCAGCAGTTTGGCAGGGTCAGGAAACACCATATATTTT
size: NA
J: TRBJ1-3
V: TRBV28
length: 14
D: NA

CDR3: CASRMTGDGGSPLHF
DNA: TGTGCCAGCAGAATGACAGGGGATGGTGGTTCACCCCTCCACTTT
size: NA
J: TRBJ1-6
V: TRBV5-5
length: 15
D: TRBD1

CDR3: CASSNGLAGDYYEQYF
DNA: TGTGCCAGTAGTAACGGACTAGCGGGAGACTATTACGAGCAGTACTTC
size: NA
J: TRBJ2-7
V: TRBV19
length: 16
D: TRBD2

CDR3: CASSQDPRGGAGDTQYF
DNA: TGTGCCAGCAGCCAAGATCCACGTGGGGGGGCGGGAGATACGCAGTATTTT
size: NA
J: TRBJ2-3
V: TRBV3-1/TRBV3-2
length: 17
D: NA

CDR3: CASNLQGGTEAFF
DNA: TGTGCCAGCAATCTTCAGGGAGGTACTGAAGCTTTCTTT
size: NA
J: TRBJ1-1
V: TRBV4-2
length: 13
D: NA

CDR3: CASSDPTRAYEQYF
DNA: TGTGCCAGCAGTGACCCCACCCGGGCCTACGAGCAGTACTTC
size: NA
J: TRBJ2-7
V: TRBV6-4
length: 14
D: NA

CDR3: CASRPPQGTAARTYEQYF
DNA: TGTGCCAGCAGACCACCACAGGGGACAGCAGCCCGAACCTACGAGCAGTACTTC
size: NA
J: TRBJ2-7
V: TRBV28
length: 18
D: TRBD1

CDR3: CATRQGRAYGYTF
DNA: TGTGCCACCAGACAGGGACGGGCCTATGGCTACACCTTC
size: NA
J: TRBJ1-2
V: TRBV7-2
length: 13
D: TRBD1

CDR3: CASEDGRLRVDEQYF
DNA: TGTGCCAGCGAAGACGGTAGACTCAGAGTGGACGAGCAGTACTTC
size: NA
J: TRBJ2-7
V: TRBV6-5
length: 15
D: NA

CDR3: CASSPRDRITEAFF
DNA: TGTGCCAGCTCACCCCGGGACAGGATCACTGAAGCTTTCTTT
size: NA
J: TRBJ1-1
V: TRBV18
length: 14
D: TRBD1